The T cell receptor beta chain under discussion was sequenced for a study of spatial heterogeneity in lung cancer. Study context: In tumor regions TCR transcript counts correlated strongly with a matched bulk RNA-seq T cell module score. Study conclusions and caveats: Tumor mutation counts were tracked by expanded intratumoral alpha and beta TCR counts.

Time point specified: sample taken at primary tumor resection. The donors, 60 to 80 patients with untreated early-stage non-small cell lung cancer, provided the samples. The study sequenced unsorted whole RNA from tumor, nontumor lung or frozen PBMC. Each molecule of TCR cDNA was tagged with one unique molecular identifier. One entry per CDR3 protein, called by TCRdb with MiXCR from the 5' RACE reads. The profile shows some 10,000 distinct CDR3 sequences, more than 5% of them singletons. Regarding this clonotype: The antigen is undetermined.

The CDR3 is made up of 16 amino acids. The germline gives CDR1 SGHRS, CDR2 YFSETQ. The V and J ends lost 1 base and 11 bases, in that order; junction bases with no gene match: 16. The clonotype comes from a male donor with early-stage non-small cell lung cancer. The V gene is TRBV5-1, the J gene TRBJ1-1; 8 bases fit TRBD1. This specimen was lung tumor tissue, taken at surgery. The CDR3 here is CASSLQPAGGSSRAFF. In DNA, the CDR3 is TGCGCCAGCAGCTTGCAACCTGCAGGGGGCTCCTCTCGGGCTTTCTTT. Full variable domain (remainder filled in from reference TRBV5-1 and TRBJ1-1): KAGVTQTPRYLIKTRGQQVTLSCSPISGHRSVSWYQQTPGQGLQFLFEYFSETQRNKGNFPGRFSGRQFSNSRSEMNVSTLELGDSALYLCASSLQPAGGSSRAFFGQGTRLTVV.